The clone carrying this T cell receptor (beta chain) counts as medium-sized. Its target is not known. Treatment of the sample: approximately 10-day PBMC culture with coronavirus spike peptide pools or control peptides (ViraFEST assay). This sample stems from a study of vaccination and CD4 T cells after COVID-19. Study-wide context: The authors used overlapping spike peptides from SARS-CoV-2, HCoV-NL63, HCoV-OC43 and HCoV-229E to stimulate cells. Study-wide findings and caveats: Early post-infection timepoints were missing, and relatively few convalescent patients were studied.

The Oncomine TCR Beta short-read assay sequenced DNA from cultured CD4+ T cells. MiXCR, applied by TCRdb to the PCR reads, yields one record per CDR3 protein. The data show 21,000 or so distinct CDR3 sequences, with about 51% seen just once and nearly 6% held by the top ten. The sequencing sample was made of CD4+ T cells from blood, cultured in vitro. This receptor was taken from a human donor who had recovered from COVID-19.

CDR3 in amino acids: CSAFSGSTDTQYF. In DNA form, the CDR3 reads TGCAGTGCTTTTAGCGGAAGCACAGATACGCAGTATTTT. V gene TRBV20-1 combines with J gene TRBJ2-3, with a tentative D call TRBD2 (6 bases). V lost 5 bases, J lost 0 bases, and 9 bases lay in between. The germline V gene encodes CDR1 DFQATT and CDR2 SNEGSKA (reference sequence). The CDR3 spans 13 residues.